This T cell receptor beta chain was retrieved from a study of Ad26.COV2.S vaccination and SARS-CoV-2 variants. Documented treatment: approximately 18 received Ad26.COV2.S at low or high dose, single or two shots; a few received placebo; per-sample allocation not given. Sampling took place 63 days after the first vaccine or placebo injection. In the vaccine, an Ad26 vector expressed the SARS-CoV-2 spike of the Wuhan strain. Clones were read by immunoSEQ multiplex PCR, and TCRdb kept only the in-frame ones, dropping some. The sample lists about 680,000 clones; approximately 88% were seen once. The CDR3 has 13 residues. Germline values: CDR1 SGHVS, CDR2 FQNEAQ. Trimming stripped 6 bases from V and 1 base from J, with 9 bases between. Study results and caveats: Individuals receiving vaccine had higher spike-specific TCR breadth than placebo recipients did.

About this clone: The target antigen is unknown.

This chain connects TRBV7-8 to TRBJ1-1, with D unresolved. The TCR was taken from a person between 18 and 59 years old who received the Ad26.COV2.S COVID-19 vaccine or a placebo. The sample in question was peripheral blood, obtained in a trial of Ad26.COV2.S vaccine versus placebo. The CDR3 DNA reads TGTGCCAGCAGGAACCACGGGAACACTGAAGCTTTCTTT. It yields the protein CASRNHGNTEAFF.